This passage covers 32 T cell receptor beta chains from one sample sequenced in a study of cytomegalovirus exposure and HLA in healthy donors. PCR involved 60 Vbeta and 13 Jbeta primers. Assay: immunoSEQ multiplex PCR; the TCRdb copy retains only in-frame clones and omits some. This sample has roughly 220,000 clones, with approximately 78% found just once. The specimen was PBMCs. The source of these receptors is a young man in good health and CMV-seronegative.

Only one count was recorded for this clone. V gene TRBV5-4 combines with J gene TRBJ2-7, with D perhaps TRBD1 (6 bases). CDR3 length: 13 amino acids. Germline V gene data show CDR1 as SGHNT and CDR2 as YYREEE (reference sequence). V dropped 4 bases and J dropped 5 bases, with 13 bases sitting between them. The CDR3 DNA is TGTGCCAGCAGCCCAGCCTGGGGGCACGAGCAGTACTTC. Amino acids: CASSPAWGHEQYF.

The chain employs TRBV7-6 and TRBJ2-2; TRBD2 is a possible D gene (5 bases). CDR1 SGHVS and CDR2 FNYEAQ come from the germline V gene. There are 15 residues in the CDR3. The V gene lost 4 bases and the J gene lost 2 bases, with 11 bases spanning the gap. CDR3 bases: TGTGCCAGCAGCTCCAAAGGACTCAACACCGGGGAGCTGTTTTTT. Encoded protein: CASSSKGLNTGELFF.

The genes are TRBV7-3 and TRBJ2-7; TRBD2 is a possible D gene (5 bases). V dropped 1 base and J dropped 6 bases, with 16 bases sitting between them. From germline, CDR1 is SGHTA and CDR2 FQGTGA. The CDR3 length is 15 residues. In DNA form, the CDR3 reads TGTGCCAGCAGCTTAAGGGCCGGAGGATACGGCGAGCAGTACTTC. Its protein product is CASSLRAGGYGEQYF. Full variable domain (rest looked up from reference TRBV7-3 and TRBJ2-7): GAGVSQTPSNKVTEKGKYVELRCDPISGHTALYWYRQSLGQGPEFLIYFQGTGAADDSGLPNDRFFAVRPEGSVSTLKIQRTERGDSAVYLCASSLRAGGYGEQYFGPGTRLTVT.

J is TRBJ1-4 and V is TRBV19; 9 bases are a match to TRBD1. V lost 4 bases and J lost 8; bases outside the gene matches: 11. CDR1 and CDR2 (germline): LNHDA, SQIVND (reference sequence). There are 16 residues in the CDR3. CDR3 sequence: CASSSRDRESGEKLFF. CDR3 in DNA: TGTGCCAGTAGTAGCCGGGACAGGGAGAGTGGAGAAAAACTGTTTTTT.

This chain links TRBV28 with TRBJ1-4; 7 bases align to TRBD1. Germline V gene data show CDR1 as MDHEN and CDR2 as SYDVKM. The CDR3 sequence is 14 residues long. The V gene end was trimmed by 7 bases and the J gene end by 3 bases; junction bases not matched to a gene: 5. CDR3 amino acids: CASIHRGANEKLFF. The CDR3 DNA reads TGTGCCAGCATCCACAGGGGAGCTAATGAAAAACTGTTTTTT.

The CDR3 region has the DNA TGTGCCAGCAGTGACTCGAGGGTAGCGGGGGGGCCCTGGTACGAAGAGACCCAGTACTTC. Translating it yields CASSDSRVAGGPWYEETQYF. The chain joins TRBV6-4 to TRBJ2-5; 11 bases are shared with TRBD2. Per the germline V gene, CDR1 is MRHNA and CDR2 is SNTAGT. This CDR3 is built from 20 residues. Germline trimming cut 0 bases from V and 3 bases from J; bases unmatched to any gene: 15.

The rearrangement links TRBV28 to TRBJ2-7; 8 bases line up with TRBD1. Germline CDR1 and CDR2: MDHEN and SYDVKM. The CDR3 consists of 17 residues. The junction had 15 bases not matched to a gene; V was cut back by 3 bases and J by 5 bases. The CDR3 nucleotides are TGTGCCAGCAGTTTCGGAGCAGGCCCCGGGACAGGCCACGAGCAGTACTTC. Residues: CASSFGAGPGTGHEQYF.

The chain is built from TRBV5-6 and TRBJ1-6, with unresolved D. Germline V gene data show CDR1 as SGHDT and CDR2 as YYEEEE. The V and J ends lost 4 bases and 10 bases respectively, with 9 bases between them. This CDR3 has 12 residues. CDR3 DNA: TGTGCCAGCAGCGTAGGGAGCTCACCCCTCCACTTT. It specifies CASSVGSSPLHF.

The chain employs TRBV27 and TRBJ2-7; the D is unclear. This CDR3 comprises 13 residues. Germline V gene lookup returns CDR1 MNHEY and CDR2 SMNVEV (reference sequence). Trimming shortened V by 2 bases and J by 2 bases, and 7 bases separated the two germline ends. The chain's CDR3 is CASSLPTPYEQYF. The CDR3 bases are TGTGCCAGCAGTTTACCCACACCCTACGAGCAGTACTTC.

This clone has more than one count but fewer than ten. The rearrangement links TRBV29-1 to TRBJ2-7, with 9 bases matching TRBD1. There are 14 residues in the CDR3. The junction had 8 bases not matched to a gene; V was cut back by 4 bases and J by 4 bases. Per the germline V gene, CDR1 is SQVTM and CDR2 is ANQGSEA. CDR3 sequence reads: CSVGFWDREYEQYF. CDR3 nucleotide sequence: TGCAGCGTTGGCTTCTGGGACAGGGAATACGAGCAGTACTTC.

This chain links TRBV6-6 with TRBJ2-1; a possible D gene is TRBD1 (7 bases). V gave up 6 bases and J gave up 5 bases, with 17 bases separating them. This CDR3 comprises 15 residues. Germline V gene data show CDR1 as MNHNY and CDR2 as SVGAGI (reference sequence). CDR3 protein: CASSPRGDLNNEQFF. CDR3 coding DNA: TGTGCCAGCAGCCCCAGGGGGGACCTCAACAATGAGCAGTTCTTC.

This sequence joins TRBV5-1 and TRBJ1-2; the D gene is possibly TRBD1 (5 bases). Trimming cost V 0 bases and J 5 bases, with 11 bases left between them. The germline V gene has CDR1 SGHRS and CDR2 YFSETQ. This CDR3 has 14 amino acids. As DNA, the CDR3 is TGCGCCAGCAGCTTGGAGGAGACAGCTTATGGCTACACCTTC. This encodes CASSLEETAYGYTF.

As regards this clone: This specimen includes other DNA sequences encoding the same CDR3. The gene calls are TRBV28 and TRBJ2-7, with D unclear. There are 13 residues in the CDR3. Germline V gene lookup returns CDR1 MDHEN and CDR2 SYDVKM. The germline V and J ends were trimmed by 5 bases and 0 bases, with 8 bases remaining between them. CDR3 protein: CASSLRGSYEQYF. DNA for the CDR3: TGTGCCAGCAGTCTGAGAGGCTCCTACGAGCAGTACTTC. The full variable domain, its missing parts supplied by reference TRBV28 and TRBJ2-7, is DVKVTQSSRYLVKRTGEKVFLECVQDMDHENMFWYRQDPGLGLRLIYFSYDVKMKEKGDIPEGYSVSREKKERFSLILESASTNQTSMYLCASSLRGSYEQYFGPGTRLTVT.

This clone has a handful of counts. The CDR3 is CASSLRTALEQYF. CDR3 nucleotide sequence: TGTGCCAGCAGTTTACGGACAGCCCTCGAGCAGTACTTC. The chain links TRBV27 to TRBJ2-7, with D possibly matching TRBD1 (6 bases). Germline CDR1 is MNHEY and CDR2 is SMNVEV (reference sequence). Trimming cost V 2 bases and J 6 bases, with 11 bases left between them. The CDR3 has 13 amino acids.

This chain connects TRBV4-3 to TRBJ2-7; D not certain. The CDR3 has 13 residues. V lost 0 bases and J lost 3, with 6 bases in between. Germline CDR1 reads LGHNA; CDR2 reads YSLEER. The CDR3 region is CASSQDRGYEQYF. CDR3 DNA: TGCGCCAGCAGCCAAGATAGAGGCTACGAGCAGTACTTC.

The chain employs TRBV18 and TRBJ1-2; the D gene is possibly TRBD1 (6 bases). Germline V gives CDR1 KGHSH, CDR2 LQKENI. The CDR3 runs 17 residues. Trimming shortened V by 3 bases and J by 0 bases, and 17 bases separated the two germline ends. The CDR3 coding sequence is TGTGCCAGCTCACCCCTAGCGGGGGCCCCCTCTAACTATGGCTACACCTTC. This translates into CASSPLAGAPSNYGYTF.

This clone was recorded a few times. Within the sample, other DNA sequences also encode this same CDR3. The chain links TRBV18 to TRBJ2-5; 9 nucleotides line up with TRBD1. The V gene end was trimmed by 6 bases and the J gene end by 3 bases; junction bases not matched to a gene: 5. The CDR3 is 14 residues long. Germline assignment: CDR1 KGHSH and CDR2 LQKENI. CDR3 amino acids: CASSPGTGKETQYF. The CDR3 DNA is TGTGCCAGCTCCCCCGGGACAGGGAAAGAGACCCAGTACTTC. The variable domain in full, with the rest retrieved from reference TRBV18 and TRBJ2-5, is NAGVMQNPRHLVRRRGQEARLRCSPMKGHSHVYWYRQLPEEGLKFMVYLQKENIIDESGMPKERFSAEFPKEGPSILRIQQVVRGDSAAYFCASSPGTGKETQYFGPGTRLLVL.

Points on this clone: In the same sample, other DNA sequences code for this CDR3. The rearrangement uses TRBV28 and TRBJ1-1; 8 bases agree with TRBD1. CDR3 size: 14 residues. The V and J ends lost 3 bases and 4 bases, in that order; junction bases with no gene match: 4. Per the germline V gene, CDR1 is MDHEN and CDR2 is SYDVKM. The DNA of the CDR3 is TGTGCCAGCAGTTTCAGGGGGCGGGGCACTGAAGCTTTCTTT. It encodes CASSFRGRGTEAFF.

This chain uses TRBV28 with TRBJ1-2; TRBD1 is a possible D gene (5 bases). V shed 2 bases and J shed 6 bases, with 22 bases lying between them. The CDR3 totals 17 residues. Germline assignment: CDR1 MDHEN and CDR2 SYDVKM. This chain's CDR3 is CASSLRMRGPSTNGYTF. DNA of the CDR3: TGTGCCAGCAGTTTACGGATGCGGGGCCCCTCCACTAATGGCTACACCTTC.

V and J are TRBV5-8 and TRBJ2-2; 8 bases are a match to TRBD1. The V gene end was trimmed by 0 bases and the J gene end by 7 bases; junction bases not matched to a gene: 2. The V gene's germline CDR1 is SGHTS and CDR2 YDEGEE. The CDR3 is 14 residues long. The CDR3 loop is CASSLGTGHGELFF. The CDR3 DNA reads TGTGCCAGCAGCTTGGGGACAGGGCACGGGGAGCTGTTTTTT. Drawing the rest from reference TRBV5-8 and TRBJ2-2, the complete variable domain is EAGVTQSPTHLIKTRGQQATLRCSPISGHTSVYWYQQALGLGLQFLLWYDEGEERNRGNFPPRFSGRQFPNYSSELNVNALELEDSALYLCASSLGTGHGELFFGEGSRLTVL.

The gene calls are TRBV18 and TRBJ2-3; D unresolved. In germline, CDR1 is KGHSH, CDR2 LQKENI. The CDR3 length is 12 residues. With 3 bases removed from V and 5 bases from J, the gap between germline ends came to 6 bases. CDR3 nucleotides: TGTGCCAGCTCACCCAACAGAGATACGCAGTATTTT. Translation gives CASSPNRDTQYF.

CDR3 coding DNA: TGTGCCAGCAGCTTGACAAGCGGGGGTCGCACCGGGGAGCTGTTTTTT. As protein: CASSLTSGGRTGELFF. V and J are TRBV5-6 and TRBJ2-2; the match to TRBD2 covers 8 bases. The CDR3 loop spans 16 amino acids. Germline CDR1 and CDR2: SGHDT and YYEEEE. With V trimmed by 1 base and J by 4 bases, 6 bases remained unmatched.

The CDR3 DNA is TGCGCCAGCAGCTTAGGGACAGGGGCCACGTACAATGAGCAGTTCTTC. This codes for CASSLGTGATYNEQFF. The genes are TRBV5-1 and TRBJ2-1; 10 positions agree with TRBD1. Losses at the gene ends were 2 bases for V and 4 bases for J; bases not matched to a gene: 6. Germline assignment: CDR1 SGHRS and CDR2 YFSETQ. The CDR3 spans 16 residues.

The V call is TRBV2, the J call TRBJ2-7, with 7 bases aligning to TRBD2. Germline values: CDR1 SNHLY, CDR2 FYNNEI. The CDR3 sequence is 15 residues long. V dropped 8 bases and J dropped 7; count of bases not matched to a gene: 17. As DNA, the CDR3 is TGTGCCAGCGGACAAAGCCGGGAGTCGGGGGGAGAGCAGTACTTC. This codes for CASGQSRESGGEQYF.

J is TRBJ2-5 and V is TRBV29-1, with 12 bases matching TRBD2. This CDR3 comprises 16 residues. After removal of 6 bases from V and 4 bases from J, the junction contained 12 bases not matched to a gene. Looked up from germline, CDR1 is SQVTM and CDR2 is ANQGSEA. CDR3 amino acids: CSVRRFPGLAGETQYF. The CDR3 bases are TGCAGCGTGAGGCGTTTCCCGGGACTAGCGGGAGAGACCCAGTACTTC.

The genes are TRBV28 and TRBJ1-5; 7 bases match TRBD1. The germline gives CDR1 MDHEN, CDR2 SYDVKM. The CDR3 runs to 14 residues. Losses at the gene ends were 6 bases for V and 10 bases for J; bases not matched to a gene: 12. CDR3 bases: TGTGCCAGCAGACCCGCCCAGACAGGGTCCCCCCAGCATTTT. The encoded protein is CASRPAQTGSPQHF.

The gene calls are TRBV5-1 and TRBJ2-7; TRBD1 aligns across 9 bases. J lost 2 bases, V lost 4 bases, and 7 bases had no gene match. The CDR3 totals 15 residues. The V gene's germline CDR1 is SGHRS and CDR2 YFSETQ. The CDR3 protein is CASSTGQGRAYEQYF. CDR3 sequence (DNA): TGCGCCAGCAGCACCGGACAGGGGAGGGCCTACGAGCAGTACTTC. Using reference TRBV5-1 and TRBJ2-7 for the parts outside the CDR3, the full variable domain is KAGVTQTPRYLIKTRGQQVTLSCSPISGHRSVSWYQQTPGQGLQFLFEYFSETQRNKGNFPGRFSGRQFSNSRSEMNVSTLELGDSALYLCASSTGQGRAYEQYFGPGTRLTVT.

The chain links TRBV7-9 to TRBJ2-2; no clear D gene. V shed 6 bases and J shed 4 bases, with 12 bases lying between them. The CDR3 length is 14 residues. Germline V gives CDR1 SEHNR, CDR2 FQNEAQ (reference sequence). The CDR3: CASSRSGPTGELFF. Here the CDR3 DNA reads TGTGCCAGCAGTCGATCCGGTCCCACCGGGGAGCTGTTTTTT.

This rearrangement joins TRBV7-3 to TRBJ2-6; TRBD1 matches 12 bases. Unmatched junction bases numbered 8, after V lost 5 bases and J lost 12 bases. Looked up from germline, CDR1 is SGHTA and CDR2 is FQGTGA. The CDR3 is made up of 15 amino acids. The DNA of the CDR3 is TGTGCCAGCAGCCTGGGACAGGGGGCGTCCAGCGTCCTGACTTTC. Its translation is CASSLGQGASSVLTF.

The chain combines TRBV28 with TRBJ2-1; 10 bases are shared with TRBD2. Germline assignment: CDR1 MDHEN and CDR2 SYDVKM. V dropped 4 bases and J dropped 9; count of bases not matched to a gene: 9. This CDR3 is built from 15 residues. The CDR3 here is CASSWAAGGSGEQFF. Written as DNA, the CDR3 is TGTGCCAGCAGTTGGGCAGCGGGGGGGTCTGGTGAGCAGTTCTTC.

V is TRBV7-3 and J is TRBJ2-5; a weak D match, TRBD1 (6 bases). Judging by the DNA end, TRBJ2-7 fits better; the J call may be wrong. Germline loops: CDR1 SGHTA, CDR2 FQGTGA. There are 15 residues in the CDR3. CDR3 bases: TGTGCCAGCAGCTTAGCCGACAGGAGAGCCTACGAGCAGTACTTC. It codes for CASSLADRRAYEQYF.

This chain joins TRBV7-8 and TRBJ1-2; 9 nucleotides align to TRBD1. The CDR3 consists of 14 residues. Germline lookup yields CDR1 SGHVS and CDR2 FQNEAQ. V lost 5 bases, J lost 8 bases, and 9 bases stayed unmatched. The CDR3 sequence is CASSPGTGTRGYTF. Here the CDR3 DNA reads TGTGCCAGCAGCCCAGGGACAGGGACGAGGGGCTACACCTTC.